The clone carrying this TCR beta chain was detected only a few times. Its antigen is not identified. The QIAseq Immune Repertoire TCR panel built the libraries from around 15 ng of total RNA. Using its own MiXCR run on the reads, TCRdb lists one record per CDR3 protein. The data show about 300 distinct CDR3 sequences, with almost 10% seen just once and about 16% held by the top ten. This sample stems from a study of circulating CD8 cells and anti-PD-1 response in melanoma. On the study more broadly: Treatment was intravenous nivolumab at 3 mg/kg every 2 weeks. The study, taken as a whole, reports: DNEG was most diverse; TIGIT repertoires were least diverse. Experiments were generally run without replicates. At M1, fewer than 7.5% of TRB clonotypes appeared in multiple subsets.

Trimming removed 4 bases at V and 5 bases at J, with 6 bases between. CDR3 length: 12 amino acids. The germline V gene encodes CDR1 MNHEY and CDR2 SMNVEV (reference sequence). From live CD3+CD8+TCRalphabeta+ cells, four PD-1 and/or TIGIT subsets were sorted. This sequence originates from a human donor with melanoma. The rearrangement links TRBV27 to TRBJ2-1; D gene uncertain. The sample was CD8+ T cells from PBMCs, taken at baseline or after one month of anti-PD-1 therapy (not recorded which). For the CDR3, the DNA is TGTGCCAGCAGTTCCACAGACAATGAGCAGTTCTTC. Its protein is CASSSTDNEQFF.